The 2 T cell receptor beta chains in this list originate from one sample, sequenced in a study of T-cell memory formation after mild COVID-19. TCRdb processed the 5' RACE reads anew with MiXCR; each CDR3 protein has one entry. The data contain hundreds of thousands of distinct CDR3 sequences, roughly 19% of them seen just once; the ten biggest clones take up around 23%. The sequencing input was PBMCs or a T cell subset sorted from them (not recorded which). These receptors originate from a man younger than 35 who had mild COVID-19 (a few samples of this study predate the infection). Cell type and time point are not known.

The rearrangement uses TRBV12-3 or TRBV12-4 and TRBJ1-4, with 7 bases fitting TRBD1. Trimming at V came to 6 bases and at J to 2 bases, leaving 6 bases not matched to a gene. The CDR3 length is 15 residues. The CDR3 spells CASRDRVGTNEKLFF. The CDR3 DNA reads TGTGCCAGCAGAGACAGGGTCGGTACTAATGAAAAACTGTTTTTT.

This clonotype showed up just a few times. The V gene is TRBV5-1, the J gene TRBJ1-1; 9 bases map to TRBD1. Germline trimming cut 4 bases from V and 5 bases from J; bases unmatched to any gene: 9. The CDR3 consists of 15 residues. The germline V gene has CDR1 SGHRS and CDR2 YFSETQ. The CDR3 DNA sequence: TGCGCCAGCAGCCAATCACAGGGGGCATCGACTGAAGCTTTCTTT. As protein: CASSQSQGASTEAFF.